The 14 T cell receptor beta chains given below trace back to one sample, sequenced in a study of blood T cell repertoires in COVID-19. Measured with immunoSEQ multiplex PCR; TCRdb has only the in-frame clones, and not every one. The data contain 170,000 or so clones, approximately 87% of them seen just once; the ten biggest clones take up roughly an eighth. The sample was peripheral blood. Receptors originate from a woman in her 70s with COVID-19, enrolled during active disease.

This clone was found a few times. In nucleotides, the CDR3 is TGTGCCAGCAGCCCTACCTGGGGGGTTGGTGACAAAGAGACCCAGTACTTC. Translated: CASSPTWGVGDKETQYF. The V and J genes are TRBV14 and TRBJ2-5; tentatively, D is TRBD2 (6 bases). The CDR3 is made up of 17 amino acids. CDR1 and CDR2 (germline): SGHDN, FVKESK. With 4 bases removed from V and 3 bases from J, the gap between germline ends came to 21 bases.

The chain couples TRBV11-3 to TRBJ2-5; TRBD1 is a possible D gene (5 bases). Trimming shortened V by 3 bases and J by 1 base, and 6 bases separated the two germline ends. The CDR3 is 13 residues long. Germline V CDR1 and CDR2: SGHNT, YENEEA. The CDR3 loop reads CASSLTAQETQYF. CDR3 sequence (DNA): TGTGCCAGCAGCTTGACAGCCCAAGAGACCCAGTACTTC.

This chain uses TRBV27 with TRBJ2-7, with a possible D match to TRBD1 (5 bases). This CDR3 has 14 residues. V was trimmed by 6 bases and J by 5 bases, leaving 17 bases between them. Germline loops: CDR1 MNHEY, CDR2 SMNVEV (reference sequence). CDR3 DNA sequence: TGTGCCAGCAGAGGGCAGGGATTCTTCCACGAGCAGTACTTC. This codes for CASRGQGFFHEQYF.

The rearrangement uses TRBV30 and TRBJ1-5, with TRBD1 as a possible D gene (5 bases). Germline V gene lookup returns CDR1 GTSNPN and CDR2 SVGIG (reference sequence). V gave up 1 base and J gave up 6 bases, with 13 bases separating them. There are 14 residues in the CDR3. The CDR3 protein is CAWSGYGGIQPQHF. CDR3 nucleotide sequence: TGTGCCTGGAGTGGGTACGGGGGGATTCAGCCCCAGCATTTT.

The chain links TRBV5-5 to TRBJ2-1; D is perhaps TRBD1 (5 bases). The CDR3 spans 15 residues. Germline CDR1 reads SGHKS; CDR2 reads YYEKEE (reference sequence). With 4 bases removed from V and 1 base from J, the gap between germline ends came to 12 bases. The CDR3 DNA reads TGTGCCAGCAGCGCCGACAGACCTTCCTACAATGAGCAGTTCTTC. Protein sequence: CASSADRPSYNEQFF.

This chain links TRBV6-6 with TRBJ2-6; 9 bases line up with TRBD2. This CDR3 region has 15 residues. CDR1 is MNHNY, CDR2 SVGAGI, per germline (reference sequence). CDR3 bases: TGTGCTTCGGTGGTAGCGGGAGCCGGGGCCAACGTCCTGACTTTC. This sequence encodes CASVVAGAGANVLTF.

This rearrangement joins TRBV20-1 to TRBJ2-7; the match to TRBD2 covers 10 bases. Trimming took 3 bases from V and 1 from J; bases not matched to a gene: 3. Germline V lookup: CDR1 DFQATT, CDR2 SNEGSKA (reference sequence). The CDR3 has 14 amino acids. In DNA, the CDR3 is TGCAGTGCTAGTCTAGCGGGAGCGTCCTACGAGCAGTACTTC. As protein: CSASLAGASYEQYF.

The chain links TRBV6-5 to TRBJ2-7; 8 bases agree with TRBD1. Trimming cost V 3 bases and J 4 bases; bases outside gene matches: 8. The CDR3 consists of 15 residues. CDR1 and CDR2 (germline): MNHEY, SVGAGI. The CDR3 here is CASSYGQGIWYEQYF. The CDR3 coding sequence is TGTGCCAGCAGTTATGGACAGGGAATATGGTACGAGCAGTACTTC.

The rearrangement links TRBV6-5 to TRBJ2-7; 7 bases fit TRBD2. Germline lookup yields CDR1 MNHEY and CDR2 SVGAGI. V shed 4 bases, J shed 4 bases, and the junction held 1 base outside the gene matches. The CDR3 is 12 amino acids. In nucleotides, the CDR3 is TGTGCCAGCAGTTGGGAGGGGTACGAGCAGTACTTC. Translated: CASSWEGYEQYF.

V and J are TRBV19 and TRBJ2-2; D is uncertain. This CDR3 region has 12 residues. The germline gives CDR1 LNHDA, CDR2 SQIVND (reference sequence). Trimming took off 8 bases at V and 1 base at J, with 5 bases between the two ends. The CDR3 sequence is CASGRNTGELFF. The CDR3 DNA sequence: TGTGCCAGTGGCCGGAACACCGGGGAGCTGTTTTTT.

The chain is built from TRBV27 and TRBJ1-1, with 7 nucleotides matching TRBD1. The germline V gene has CDR1 MNHEY and CDR2 SMNVEV (reference sequence). This CDR3 has 15 amino acids. J was trimmed by 11 bases and V by 5 bases; bases with no gene match: 17. The CDR3 DNA is TGTGCCAGCAGTACCTACAGGGGATCCGGGCTGAGGGCTTTCTTT. Translating gives CASSTYRGSGLRAFF.

This chain links TRBV5-4 with TRBJ1-1; D may be TRBD1 (6 bases). The V end was cut by 0 bases, the J end by 1 base, with 10 bases between. Germline lookup yields CDR1 SGHNT and CDR2 YYREEE (reference sequence). The CDR3 has 15 residues. CDR3 amino acids: CASSLVLDRNTEAFF. The CDR3 bases are TGTGCCAGCAGCTTGGTATTGGACAGGAACACTGAAGCTTTCTTT. The full variable domain, completed using reference TRBV5-4 and TRBJ1-1, is ETGVTQSPTHLIKTRGQQVTLRCSSQSGHNTVSWYQQALGQGPQFIFQYYREEENGRGNFPPRFSGLQFPNYSSELNVNALELDDSALYLCASSLVLDRNTEAFFGQGTRLTVV.

In nucleotides, the CDR3 is TGCGCCACCCGCCGGGACATGGTAGAATCACCCCTCCACTTT. It specifies CATRRDMVESPLHF. This chain connects TRBV5-1 to TRBJ1-6; weak D call: TRBD1 (6 bases). This CDR3 region has 14 residues. V lost 9 bases, J lost 10 bases, and 20 bases lay in between. Germline V lookup: CDR1 SGHRS, CDR2 YFSETQ.

The gene calls are TRBV6-5 and TRBJ1-1; no clear D gene. CDR1 and CDR2 (germline): MNHEY, SVGAGI. This CDR3 contains 12 residues. V lost 10 bases to trimming and J lost 4 bases, with 13 bases between them. The CDR3, as DNA: TGTGCCACCAGATCTGCGGGCACTGAAGCTTTCTTT. Protein: CATRSAGTEAFF.